Each of the 25 T cell receptor beta chains below was sequenced from the same sample in a study of cytotoxic CD8 clonotypes in ibrutinib-treated CLL. Data came from immunoSEQ multiplex PCR; TCRdb stores just in-frame clones and leaves some out. The sample includes about 160,000 clones, 70% to 85% seen only once; the top ten take about 4.6%. This specimen consisted of PBMCs, obtained after 24 months of ibrutinib treatment. The receptors here all came from a human donor with chronic lymphocytic leukemia.

Many counts were recorded for this clone. V and J are TRBV27 and TRBJ1-1, with D unresolved. The length of the CDR3 is 13 residues. Germline V gene sequence: CDR1 MNHEY, CDR2 SMNVEV (reference sequence). The germline V and J ends were trimmed by 0 bases and 5 bases, with 7 bases remaining between them. In DNA form, the CDR3 reads TGTGCCAGCAGTTTATCGCCGGGGACTGAAGCTTTCTTT. Its protein is CASSLSPGTEAFF.

The chain employs TRBV7-9 and TRBJ1-1; 10 positions match TRBD1. The CDR3 is 17 residues long. Germline V CDR1 and CDR2: SEHNR, FQNEAQ (reference sequence). Losses at the gene ends were 4 bases for V and 2 bases for J; bases not matched to a gene: 10. CDR3 nucleotide sequence: TGTGCCAGCAGCTCCTACGGGACAGGGGTTCTTAACACTGAAGCTTTCTTT. It encodes CASSSYGTGVLNTEAFF. The full variable domain, with the rest looked up from reference TRBV7-9 and TRBJ1-1, is DTGVSQNPRHKITKRGQNVTFRCDPISEHNRLYWYRQTLGQGPEFLTYFQNEAQLEKSRLLSDRFSAERPKGSFSTLEIQRTEQGDSAMYLCASSSYGTGVLNTEAFFGQGTRLTVV.

The rearrangement links TRBV5-1 to TRBJ1-4, with unresolved D. The CDR3 consists of 14 residues. V dropped 4 bases and J dropped 0 bases, with 7 bases sitting between them. The V gene's germline CDR1 is SGHRS and CDR2 YFSETQ. CDR3 sequence (DNA): TGCGCCAGCAGCCCACTAGCAACTAATGAAAAACTGTTTTTT. Encoded protein: CASSPLATNEKLFF.

The chain is built from TRBV28 and TRBJ2-1, with 8 bases lining up with TRBD2. V lost 5 bases, J lost 0 bases, and 6 bases stayed unmatched. The CDR3 runs to 16 residues. CDR1 and CDR2 from the germline V gene are MDHEN and SYDVKM. The CDR3 region is CASSPISGSSYNEQFF. The CDR3, as DNA: TGTGCCAGCAGTCCGATCAGCGGGAGCTCCTACAATGAGCAGTTCTTC.

Written as DNA, the CDR3 is TGTGCCAGCAGTGCCTGGACAGGGGATGCCACCGGGGAGCTGTTTTTT. Translation gives CASSAWTGDATGELFF. This chain connects TRBV2 to TRBJ2-2, with 9 bases aligning to TRBD1. V dropped 4 bases and J dropped 4; count of bases not matched to a gene: 7. There are 16 residues in the CDR3. The germline V gene has CDR1 SNHLY and CDR2 FYNNEI.

The chain recombines TRBV2 with TRBJ2-1; 14 nucleotides agree with TRBD2. The CDR3 length is 15 residues. J was trimmed by 8 bases and V by 6 bases; bases with no gene match: 6. From germline, CDR1 is SNHLY and CDR2 FYNNEI. In DNA, the CDR3 is TGTGCCAGCAGATCGACTAGCGGGGGGGCCGATGAGCAGTTCTTC. The encoded protein is CASRSTSGGADEQFF.

The J gene is TRBJ1-1, the V gene TRBV5-6; possibly TRBD1 for D (5 bases). Germline assignment: CDR1 SGHDT and CDR2 YYEEEE. Trimming cost V 3 bases and J 8 bases, with 11 bases left between them. There are 12 residues in the CDR3. The CDR3 nucleotides read TGTGCCAGCAGCTCACACCCAGGGGAAGCTTTCTTT. It translates to CASSSHPGEAFF.

V gene TRBV7-9 combines with J gene TRBJ2-3; 10 positions agree with TRBD2. J gave up 4 bases and V 4 bases, and 14 bases lay outside the gene matches. The CDR3 totals 18 residues. Germline V gene lookup returns CDR1 SEHNR and CDR2 FQNEAQ (reference sequence). The CDR3 loop is CASSSPISGGREPDTQYF. Here the CDR3 DNA reads TGTGCCAGCAGCTCCCCGATTAGCGGGGGGAGGGAACCAGATACGCAGTATTTT.

This chain connects TRBV11-3 to TRBJ2-5; D possibly matches TRBD1 or TRBD2 (5 bases each). Trimming stripped 5 bases from V and 9 bases from J, with 22 bases between. In germline, CDR1 is SGHNT, CDR2 YENEEA. There are 15 residues in the CDR3. The CDR3 DNA sequence: TGTGCCAGCAGCCCCTCTGGCACCTCAAGAGGGGCCCAGTACTTC. Translated: CASSPSGTSRGAQYF.

The gene calls are TRBV7-2 and TRBJ2-7; D remains unclear. The CDR3 covers 11 residues. Germline V CDR1 and CDR2: SGHTA, FQGNSA. V was pared by 5 bases and J by 4 bases, with 6 bases between. The CDR3 region has the DNA TGTGCCAGCAGCCCCGGGTACGAGCAGTACTTC. This codes for CASSPGYEQYF. The complete variable domain, with remaining parts taken from reference TRBV7-2 and TRBJ2-7, reads GAGVSQSPSNKVTEKGKDVELRCDPISGHTALYWYRQSLGQGLEFLIYFQGNSAPDKSGLPSDRFSAERTGGSVSTLTIQRTQQEDSAVYLCASSPGYEQYFGPGTRLTVT.

This clone was seen once. The chain carries TRBV6-1 and TRBJ1-2; 10 positions agree with TRBD1. J was trimmed by 3 bases and V by 5 bases; bases with no gene match: 3. CDR3 size: 14 residues. Germline V lookup: CDR1 MNHNS, CDR2 SASEGT. The CDR3: CASSSGTGDYGYTF. The CDR3 coding sequence is TGTGCCAGCAGTTCCGGGACAGGGGACTATGGCTACACCTTC.

The chain couples TRBV19 to TRBJ2-7, with D maybe TRBD2 (6 bases). The V end lost 4 bases, the J end lost 1 base, and 8 bases lay between the germline ends. Per the germline V gene, CDR1 is LNHDA and CDR2 is SQIVND (reference sequence). The CDR3 has 13 residues. CDR3 sequence (DNA): TGTGCCAGTAGTACCGGGACTTCCTACGAGCAGTACTTC. This translates into CASSTGTSYEQYF.

For the CDR3, the DNA is TGTGCCAGCAGTCGCGACAGCGGGAATAATTCACCCCTCCACTTT. Its protein is CASSRDSGNNSPLHF. The gene calls are TRBV6-5 and TRBJ1-6; weak D call: TRBD1 (5 bases). This CDR3 is built from 15 residues. Germline CDR1 is MNHEY and CDR2 is SVGAGI. Trimming took off 5 bases at V and 5 bases at J, with 13 bases between the two ends.

The chain combines TRBV19 with TRBJ1-5; TRBD1 is a possible D gene (6 bases). Trimming cost V 0 bases and J 3 bases, with 15 bases left between them. CDR1 is LNHDA and CDR2 is SQIVND in the germline V gene (reference sequence). The CDR3 spans 17 residues. The CDR3 DNA sequence: TGTGCCAGTAGTATAGAGAGCGTAAAGGGGGACAATCAGCCCCAGCATTTT. Residues: CASSIESVKGDNQPQHF. The full variable domain, with the rest looked up from reference TRBV19 and TRBJ1-5, is DGGITQSPKYLFRKEGQNVTLSCEQNLNHDAMYWYRQDPGQGLRLIYYSQIVNDFQKGDIAEGYSVSREKKESFPLTVTSAQKNPTAFYLCASSIESVKGDNQPQHFGDGTRLSIL.

The chain couples TRBV9 to TRBJ2-3; D remains ambiguous. Trimming shortened V by 5 bases and J by 6 bases, and 10 bases separated the two germline ends. CDR3 length equals 12 residues. Per germline, CDR1 SGDLS and CDR2 YYNGEE. The CDR3, as DNA: TGTGCCAGCAGGGGTGAAGGGGATACGCAGTATTTT. This gives the protein CASRGEGDTQYF. The full variable domain, with the rest looked up from reference TRBV9 and TRBJ2-3, is DSGVTQTPKHLITATGQRVTLRCSPRSGDLSVYWYQQSLDQGLQFLIQYYNGEERAKGNILERFSAQQFPDLHSELNLSSLELGDSALYFCASRGEGDTQYFGPGTRLTVL.

This clone was seen once. The V and J genes are TRBV10-3 and TRBJ2-1; no firm D call. Trimming removed 3 bases at V and 3 bases at J, with 18 bases between. Germline assignment: CDR1 ENHRY and CDR2 SYGVKD. The CDR3 spans 17 residues. The DNA of the CDR3 is TGTGCCATCAGTGACTTCAGTTCGGCAAGACACTACAATGAGCAGTTCTTC. The encoded protein is CAISDFSSARHYNEQFF.

This chain connects TRBV6-5 to TRBJ1-5; tentatively, D is TRBD1 (6 bases). The V end was cut by 0 bases, the J end by 7 bases, with 13 bases between. The CDR3 has 15 residues. Germline V gives CDR1 MNHEY, CDR2 SVGAGI. In nucleotides, the CDR3 is TGTGCCAGCAGTTACTCCCCCGGAGGGGGGCAGCCCCAGCATTTT. Translation: CASSYSPGGGQPQHF.

About this clone itself: One end of the junction does not line up with germline, which may come from a read error. The rearrangement links TRBV7-7 to TRBJ2-3; D may be TRBD1 (5 bases). The germline CDR1 and CDR2 sequences are SSHAT and FNYEAQ (reference sequence). The CDR3 spans 13 residues. The CDR3 reads CASSLTGVGTQYF. Here the CDR3 DNA reads TGTGCTAGCAGCTTAACAGGCGTCGGTACGCAGTATTTT.

The J gene is TRBJ2-2, the V gene TRBV7-2; tentatively, D is TRBD2 (6 bases). The CDR3 runs 15 residues. The germline CDR1 and CDR2 sequences are SGHTA and FQGNSA. V shed 5 bases and J shed 7 bases, with 17 bases lying between them. Here the CDR3 reads CASSGRGNGLGELFF. Here the CDR3 DNA reads TGTGCCAGCAGCGGGCGGGGTAACGGTCTCGGGGAGCTGTTTTTT.

The chain links TRBV6-5 to TRBJ2-3, with D perhaps given as TRBD1 or TRBD2 (7 bases each). The ends were cut back, 7 bases at V and 6 bases at J, with 14 bases in the middle. Germline V gene sequence: CDR1 MNHEY, CDR2 SVGAGI. CDR3 length: 13 amino acids. CDR3 DNA: TGTGCCAGCACAGGGGGGGCTCTGGATACGCAGTATTTT. This gives the protein CASTGGALDTQYF.

CDR3 sequence (DNA): TGTGCCAGCAGTTTGGGCCCGGGGCGGGGAGGATACTTC. It encodes CASSLGPGRGGYF. The chain recombines TRBV28 with TRBJ2-7, with D perhaps matching TRBD2 (6 bases). The V end was cut by 3 bases, the J end by 13 bases, with 19 bases between. Germline-derived CDR1 and CDR2 are MDHEN and SYDVKM. CDR3 length: 13 residues.

V is TRBV5-5 and J is TRBJ1-3; D not resolved. The germline gives CDR1 SGHKS, CDR2 YYEKEE (reference sequence). There are 14 residues in the CDR3. With 4 bases removed from V and 0 bases from J, the gap between germline ends came to 8 bases. The CDR3 bases are TGTGCCAGCAGCCGCGGAGGCTCTGGAAACACCATATATTTT. Translating it yields CASSRGGSGNTIYF.

The gene calls are TRBV28 and TRBJ2-5; possibly TRBD2 for D (6 bases). Trimming took off 6 bases at V and 4 bases at J, with 12 bases between the two ends. CDR1 is MDHEN, CDR2 SYDVKM, per germline. This CDR3 is 13 amino acids long. CDR3 in DNA: TGTGCCAGCAGACCTAGCGTCGGAGAGACCCAGTACTTC. The encoded protein is CASRPSVGETQYF.

This clone was observed once. The chain employs TRBV18 and TRBJ2-7, with 12 bases identical to TRBD2. Germline-derived CDR1 and CDR2 are KGHSH and LQKENI. This CDR3 has 15 amino acids. The V gene end was trimmed by 5 bases and the J gene end by 2 bases; junction bases not matched to a gene: 4. CDR3 residues: CASSTGLAGTYEQYF. CDR3 in DNA: TGTGCCAGCTCAACGGGACTAGCGGGTACCTACGAGCAGTACTTC.

A single count supports this clone. V usage is TRBV5-1 and J usage is TRBJ2-7, with D perhaps TRBD2 (5 bases). CDR3 size: 13 residues. V was trimmed by 0 bases and J by 2 bases, leaving 6 bases between them. CDR1 is SGHRS, CDR2 YFSETQ, per germline. This chain's CDR3 is CASSLAGTYEQYF. DNA of the CDR3: TGCGCCAGCAGCTTGGCCGGGACCTACGAGCAGTACTTC.